Following are 23 T cell receptor beta chains from one sample sequenced in a study of OX40 agonist ivuxolimab in advanced cancers. The repertoire was sequenced with immunoSEQ multiplex PCR; TCRdb's copy has only in-frame clones and lacks some. The data contain 65,000 to 70,000 clones, roughly 76% of them singletons. The sequencing used CD4+ or CD8+ T cells sorted from blood, collected in a trial of the OX40 agonist ivuxolimab. Source of these receptors: an adult with an advanced solid tumor such as melanoma, head and neck, liver or kidney cancer.

The J gene is TRBJ1-3, the V gene TRBV5-5; no clear D. The germline V gene has CDR1 SGHKS and CDR2 YYEKEE (reference sequence). Deletions cut 1 base from V and 4 bases from J, with 6 bases between. The CDR3 length is 13 residues. The CDR3 DNA reads TGTGCCAGCAGCTTGACAGAAGGAAACACCATATATTTT. The encoded protein is CASSLTEGNTIYF.

This clone was recorded at least ten times. The rearrangement joins TRBV19 to TRBJ1-2; D gene uncertain. There are 15 residues in the CDR3. Trimming cost V 9 bases and J 6 bases, with 23 bases left between them. The germline gives CDR1 LNHDA, CDR2 SQIVND (reference sequence). The CDR3 DNA reads TGTGCCAGCAAACCCTCTTCAGGAGGCGATCATGGCTACACCTTC. It translates to CASKPSSGGDHGYTF.

This chain connects TRBV7-8 to TRBJ1-5; D remains unclear. The CDR3 has 19 amino acids. The V end lost 5 bases, the J end lost 2 bases, and 25 bases lay between the germline ends. Germline values: CDR1 SGHVS, CDR2 FQNEAQ. The chain's CDR3 is CASSANSDLFIGGNQPQHF. The CDR3 nucleotides are TGTGCCAGCAGCGCAAACAGCGACCTGTTCATCGGGGGCAATCAGCCCCAGCATTTT.

The chain combines TRBV6-1 with TRBJ1-1, with 8 bases identical to TRBD1. The CDR3 length is 14 residues. After removal of 6 bases from V and 5 bases from J, the junction contained 8 bases not matched to a gene. Per germline, CDR1 MNHNS and CDR2 SASEGT. In DNA form, the CDR3 reads TGTGCCAGCAGAGGGCGACAGGGGTGGACTGAAGCTTTCTTT. This encodes CASRGRQGWTEAFF.

This rearrangement joins TRBV7-2 to TRBJ2-7; weak D call: TRBD2 (5 bases). The CDR3 length is 13 residues. Trimming stripped 1 base from V and 2 bases from J, with 6 bases between. Looked up from germline, CDR1 is SGHTA and CDR2 is FQGNSA. CDR3 protein: CASSLVGAYEQYF. As DNA, the CDR3 is TGTGCCAGCAGCTTAGTGGGAGCCTACGAGCAGTACTTC.

This clone was seen only a few times. J is TRBJ1-2 and V is TRBV28; D is possibly TRBD1 (6 bases). V lost 1 base to trimming and J lost 3 bases, with 21 bases between them. The CDR3 length is 18 residues. The germline V gene has CDR1 MDHEN and CDR2 SYDVKM. The CDR3 nucleotides are TGTGCCAGCAGTTTATCAGGGACACCTCTTTCGGAAGACTATGGCTACACCTTC. Translating it yields CASSLSGTPLSEDYGYTF.

J is TRBJ1-5 and V is TRBV7-8; D not certain. Trimming took off 5 bases at V and 2 bases at J, with 13 bases between the two ends. Germline V gene lookup returns CDR1 SGHVS and CDR2 FQNEAQ. This CDR3 comprises 15 residues. DNA of the CDR3: TGTGCCAGCAGCCCGACCGAGTTGGGCAATCAGCCCCAGCATTTT. It is translated as CASSPTELGNQPQHF.

This clone appeared a single time. The chain recombines TRBV5-1 with TRBJ1-2, with D perhaps matching TRBD1 (6 bases). The ends were cut back, 2 bases at V and 4 bases at J, with 9 bases in the middle. Germline assignment: CDR1 SGHRS and CDR2 YFSETQ. The CDR3 length is 13 residues. CDR3 in DNA: TGCGCCAGCAGCTTAACAGGGACCTATGGCTACACCTTC. Its protein is CASSLTGTYGYTF.

The chain is built from TRBV15 and TRBJ1-6; 9 bases match TRBD1. The V and J ends lost 1 base and 10 bases, in that order; junction bases with no gene match: 2. This CDR3 is built from 14 residues. Germline CDR1 LNHNV, CDR2 YYDKDF (reference sequence). CDR3 loop: CATSRGTGDSPLHF. In nucleotides, the CDR3 is TGTGCCACCAGCAGAGGGACAGGGGACTCACCCCTCCACTTT.

The chain is built from TRBV7-9 and TRBJ2-7, with D tentatively TRBD2 (7 bases). This CDR3 has 16 amino acids. The V gene lost 3 bases and the J gene lost 0 bases, with 15 bases spanning the gap. CDR1 and CDR2 from the germline V gene are SEHNR and FQNEAQ (reference sequence). The CDR3 DNA reads as TGTGCCAGCAGCTTGGAGGGAGGGGGGAGCTCCTACGAGCAGTACTTC. Its protein is CASSLEGGGSSYEQYF.

The rearrangement uses TRBV7-9 and TRBJ2-5, with TRBD2 matching 11 bases. Losses at the gene ends were 5 bases for V and 3 bases for J; bases not matched to a gene: 5. This CDR3 has 15 residues. Germline V gives CDR1 SEHNR, CDR2 FQNEAQ (reference sequence). The CDR3 coding sequence is TGTGCCAGCAGCGCGGGACTAGCGGAGAAAGAGACCCAGTACTTC. As protein: CASSAGLAEKETQYF. Combining the CDR3 with reference TRBV7-9 and TRBJ2-5 gives the whole variable domain DTGVSQNPRHKITKRGQNVTFRCDPISEHNRLYWYRQTLGQGPEFLTYFQNEAQLEKSRLLSDRFSAERPKGSFSTLEIQRTEQGDSAMYLCASSAGLAEKETQYFGPGTRLLVL.

The CDR3 DNA follows: TGTGCCAGCTCACCGGGACAGGGCATCGAGCAGTACTTC. This translates into CASSPGQGIEQYF. The rearrangement uses TRBV18 and TRBJ2-7; the match to TRBD1 covers 9 bases. CDR3 length: 13 residues. CDR1 and CDR2 (germline): KGHSH, LQKENI. The J segment lost 6 bases and the V segment lost 3 bases, leaving 3 bases of the junction unmatched.

To note about this clone: A junction end diverges from the germline sequence, so it may reflect a read error. This sequence joins TRBV7-7 and TRBJ2-1, with D possibly called TRBD1 or TRBD2 (6 bases each). This CDR3 spans 13 amino acids. Germline values: CDR1 SSHAT, CDR2 FNYEAQ (reference sequence). This CDR3 reads CASSWGANNEQFF. CDR3 DNA: TGTGCTAGCAGTTGGGGGGCTAACAATGAGCAGTTCTTC.

The chain employs TRBV5-5 and TRBJ2-7; a weak D match, TRBD1 (5 bases). This CDR3 is 14 amino acids long. Germline V CDR1 and CDR2: SGHKS, YYEKEE (reference sequence). Trimming took off 0 bases at V and 4 bases at J, with 11 bases between the two ends. In DNA, the CDR3 is TGTGCCAGCAGCTTGGCAGGGTCTAATTACGAGCAGTACTTC. Translating it yields CASSLAGSNYEQYF. Variable domain in full (rest from reference TRBV5-5 and TRBJ2-7): DAGVTQSPTHLIKTRGQQVTLRCSPISGHKSVSWYQQVLGQGPQFIFQYYEKEERGRGNFPDRFSARQFPNYSSELNVNALLLGDSALYLCASSLAGSNYEQYFGPGTRLTVT.

CDR3 in amino acids: CASSNREDNEQFF. The CDR3 region has the DNA TGTGCCAGCTCAAACAGAGAAGACAATGAGCAGTTCTTC. The chain links TRBV18 to TRBJ2-1, with unresolved D. The V and J ends lost 5 bases and 5 bases respectively, with 10 bases between them. Germline lookup yields CDR1 KGHSH and CDR2 LQKENI. This CDR3 spans 13 amino acids.

The J gene is TRBJ1-5, the V gene TRBV27, with D perhaps TRBD1 (5 bases). Trimming shortened V by 3 bases and J by 9 bases, and 12 bases separated the two germline ends. CDR1 and CDR2 (germline): MNHEY, SMNVEV (reference sequence). CDR3 size: 13 residues. CDR3 protein: CASSFIIRVPQHF. The DNA for the CDR3 is TGTGCCAGCAGTTTTATCATCAGGGTGCCCCAGCATTTT.

V is TRBV5-1 and J is TRBJ1-1; unclear D gene. The CDR3 has 15 amino acids. Germline CDR1 is SGHRS and CDR2 is YFSETQ. V was pared by 1 base and J by 2 bases, with 12 bases between. The CDR3 DNA follows: TGCGCCAGCAGCTTGAGTGGGGAGGGAAACACTGAAGCTTTCTTT. Translated: CASSLSGEGNTEAFF.

The rearrangement uses TRBV10-3 and TRBJ2-7, with 8 bases that match TRBD1. This CDR3 is built from 13 residues. The V and J ends lost 9 bases and 6 bases, in that order; junction bases with no gene match: 10. CDR1 ENHRY and CDR2 SYGVKD come from the germline V gene. The DNA for the CDR3 is TGTGCCATAACGTGGACAGGGTCGACCGAGCAGTACTTC. It translates to CAITWTGSTEQYF.

The V call is TRBV29-1, the J call TRBJ2-1; 12 positions agree with TRBD2. CDR1 SQVTM and CDR2 ANQGSEA come from the germline V gene. V was pared by 7 bases and J by 8 bases, with 6 bases of the junction left unmatched. CDR3 length equals 13 residues. CDR3 in DNA: TGCAGCGCCTCTAGCGGGGGGGCCCATGAGCAGTTCTTC. Protein product: CSASSGGAHEQFF.

The rearrangement uses TRBV25-1 and TRBJ1-4; 7 bases map to TRBD1. V lost 6 bases to trimming and J lost 8 bases; unmatched junction nucleotides: 6. Germline loops: CDR1 MGHDK, CDR2 SYGVNS. The length of the CDR3 is 13 residues. CDR3 loop: CASRQGGREKLFF. Here the CDR3 DNA reads TGTGCCAGCAGGCAGGGGGGGCGGGAAAAACTGTTTTTT.

The chain couples TRBV2 to TRBJ2-7, with TRBD2 as a possible D gene (6 bases). The germline V and J ends were trimmed by 5 bases and 2 bases, with 13 bases remaining between them. CDR3 length: 14 residues. Looked up from germline, CDR1 is SNHLY and CDR2 is FYNNEI. Here the CDR3 DNA reads TGTGCCAGCAGTACCCTTAGCGGACCCTACGAGCAGTACTTC. Translated: CASSTLSGPYEQYF.

The genes are TRBV6-4 and TRBJ2-1, with unresolved D. Trimming pared 0 bases from V and 1 base from J, leaving 7 bases between. Germline CDR1 MRHNA, CDR2 SNTAGT. This CDR3 is 15 amino acids long. Here the CDR3 reads CASSDSRASYNEQFF. The CDR3, as DNA: TGTGCCAGCAGTGACTCCCGAGCGTCCTACAATGAGCAGTTCTTC.

The rearrangement uses TRBV6-6 and TRBJ1-2, with a weak D call TRBD1 (6 bases). Trimming left V 11 bases short and J 8 bases short, with 15 bases between. The CDR3 covers 11 residues. Germline assignment: CDR1 MNHNY and CDR2 SVGAGI (reference sequence). CDR3 coding DNA: TGTGCCCACGGGGGGCAGCGGGGCTACACCTTC. Encoded protein: CAHGGQRGYTF.